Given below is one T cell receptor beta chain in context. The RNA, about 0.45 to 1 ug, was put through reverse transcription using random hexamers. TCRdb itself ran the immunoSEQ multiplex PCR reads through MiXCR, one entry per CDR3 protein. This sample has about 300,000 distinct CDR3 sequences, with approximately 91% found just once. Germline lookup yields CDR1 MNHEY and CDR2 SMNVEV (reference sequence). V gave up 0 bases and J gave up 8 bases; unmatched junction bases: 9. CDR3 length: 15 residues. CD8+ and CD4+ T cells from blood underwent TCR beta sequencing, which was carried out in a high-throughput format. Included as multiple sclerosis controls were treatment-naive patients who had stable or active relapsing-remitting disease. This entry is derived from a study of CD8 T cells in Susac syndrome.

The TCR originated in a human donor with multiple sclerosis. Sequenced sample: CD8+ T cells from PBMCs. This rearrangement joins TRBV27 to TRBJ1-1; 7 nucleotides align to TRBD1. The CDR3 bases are TGTGCCAGCAGTTTATCGGCAGGGACAGCTCACGAAGCTTTCTTT. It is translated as CASSLSAGTAHEAFF.